This is a list of T cell receptor beta chains from one sample in a study of blood T cell repertoires in COVID-19. Repertoires were generated with immunoSEQ multiplex PCR, while TCRdb's copy carries only in-frame clones and drops some. The sample shows around 240,000 clones, around 86% of them seen only once. Input material: PBMCs or T cells enriched from blood (not recorded which). These TCRs come from a woman between 50 and 59 years old who had recovered from COVID-19. The CDR3 runs from the conserved cysteine through the conserved F or W. The D gene is left open where the match is weak.

J gene | D gene | V gene | CDR3 protein
TRBJ1-5 | TRBD1 | TRBV4-2 | CASSQDAFRTGGKPQHF
TRBJ1-6 | TRBD1 | TRBV18 | CASSQQGQSNSPLHF
TRBJ1-2 | NA | TRBV12-3/TRBV12-4 | CASSRDTLYYTF
TRBJ1-4 | NA | TRBV28 | CASSLNRPNEKLFF
TRBJ2-5 | TRBD1 | TRBV19 | CASSGQGARQETQYF
TRBJ1-1 | NA | TRBV6-5 | CASSYGTGTTEAFF
TRBJ1-3 | TRBD1 | TRBV9 | CASSAPGDRKGNTIYF
TRBJ2-2 | NA | TRBV9 | CASSLRPKLESGELFF
TRBJ1-2 | NA | TRBV19 | CASSTAYGGATANYGYTF
TRBJ2-7 | TRBD1 | TRBV3-1/TRBV3-2 | CASSQGGQGYVQYF
TRBJ2-1 | NA | TRBV6-2/TRBV6-3 | CASIPDSTYNEQFF
TRBJ2-1 | NA | TRBV27 | CASSLGGSAEQFF
TRBJ1-1 | NA | TRBV9 | CASSPPGLRNTEAFF
TRBJ1-5 | NA | TRBV19 | CASSDSSYSNQPQHF
TRBJ2-7 | TRBD1 | TRBV7-2 | CASSLRDRDHEQYF
TRBJ1-2 | NA | TRBV19 | CASTSFSGFYGYTF
TRBJ2-7 | TRBD2 | TRBV7-2 | CASTRLAGGKQYF
TRBJ1-1 | NA | TRBV4-1 | CASSQAGEGAEAFF
TRBJ1-2 | NA | TRBV7-2 | CASSLGGFPHGYTF
TRBJ1-1 | TRBD1 | TRBV18 | CASSPDRGATEAFF
TRBJ2-7 | TRBD1 | TRBV11-3 | CASSPWDSMDEQYF
TRBJ1-2 | TRBD1 | TRBV2 | CASSEMVTGVGYGYTF
TRBJ1-3 | TRBD1 | TRBV5-6 | CASSVTGVGNTIYF
TRBJ1-6 | TRBD1 | TRBV6-2/TRBV6-3 | CASSHHRGESPLHF
TRBJ1-3 | NA | TRBV7-8 | CASSLDARAGNTIYF
TRBJ1-6 | TRBD1 | TRBV5-1 | CASSDRVESPLHF
TRBJ2-7 | TRBD2 | TRBV11-2 | CASSWTSVEQYF
TRBJ1-1 | NA | TRBV3-1/TRBV3-2 | CASSLGSDTEAFF
TRBJ2-1 | NA | TRBV5-1 | CASSGSGGPSEQFF
TRBJ1-1 | NA | TRBV29-1 | CSVGATGNTEAFF
TRBJ1-1 | TRBD1 | TRBV19 | CASRFMTGLDTEAFF